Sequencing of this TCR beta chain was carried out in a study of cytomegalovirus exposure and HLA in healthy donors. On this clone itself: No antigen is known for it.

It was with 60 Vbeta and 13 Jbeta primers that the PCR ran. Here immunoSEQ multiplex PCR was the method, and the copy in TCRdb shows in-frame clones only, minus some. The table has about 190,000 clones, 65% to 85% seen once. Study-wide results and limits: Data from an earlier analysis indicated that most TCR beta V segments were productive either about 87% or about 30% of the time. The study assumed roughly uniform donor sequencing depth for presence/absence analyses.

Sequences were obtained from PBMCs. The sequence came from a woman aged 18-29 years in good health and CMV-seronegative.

The CDR3 DNA is TGTGCCAGTAATGAAGGGAGGGCTTCTAACTATGGCTACACCTTC. It translates to CASNEGRASNYGYTF. This chain joins TRBV19 and TRBJ1-2, with D uncertain. Germline V gene lookup returns CDR1 LNHDA and CDR2 SQIVND (reference sequence). With 7 bases removed from V and 0 bases from J, the gap between germline ends came to 15 bases. The CDR3 extends over 15 amino acids.